Each of the 17 T cell receptor beta chains below was sequenced from the same sample in a study of T cells in Graves' hyperthyroidism and ophthalmopathy. Authors of the study amplified TCR beta CDR3 regions from RNA transcripts. The TCR CDR3 was amplified in a first-round RT-PCR using the HTBI primer set. MiXCR, applied by TCRdb to the multiplex PCR reads, yields one record per CDR3 protein. The sample has under 700,000 distinct CDR3 sequences; 16% are singletons. Sequences were obtained from blood. These receptors were collected from a woman between 18 and 30 years old with Graves' hyperthyroidism.

This clonotype was seen many times. J is TRBJ2-1 and V is TRBV3-1, with TRBD2 matching 8 bases. CDR1 LGHDT and CDR2 YNNKEL come from the germline V gene (reference sequence). The V and J ends lost 4 bases and 5 bases, in that order; junction bases with no gene match: 13. This CDR3 is 17 amino acids long. This CDR3 is CASSPNGGRREDNEQFF. For the CDR3, the DNA is TGTGCCAGCAGCCCGAATGGCGGTAGGCGGGAGGACAATGAGCAGTTCTTC.

The chain employs TRBV4-1 and TRBJ2-7; D perhaps matches TRBD1 (6 bases). The better agreement between TRBJ2-1 and the DNA end casts doubt on the J call. The CDR3 covers 14 residues. CDR1 is MGHRA and CDR2 is YSYEKL in the germline V gene. As DNA, the CDR3 is TGCGCCAGCAGCCAATGGACAGAGGCCTACGAGCAGTTCTTC. Translating gives CASSQWTEAYEQFF.

V is TRBV30 and J is TRBJ2-5; D is undetermined. V shed 0 bases and J shed 0 bases, with 11 bases lying between them. CDR3 length equals 15 residues. Per the germline V gene, CDR1 is GTSNPN and CDR2 is SVGIG (reference sequence). CDR3 nucleotide sequence: TGTGCCTGGAGTGTACGCAGGATGTACCAAGAGACCCAGTACTTC. This codes for CAWSVRRMYQETQYF.

This clonotype came up many times. DNA for the CDR3: TGTGCCAGCAGTGAAGCGAGGGCAGGGATAAATCAGCCCCAGCATTTT. Protein sequence: CASSEARAGINQPQHF. The J gene is TRBJ1-5, the V gene TRBV2; D is perhaps TRBD1 (5 bases). The CDR3 runs to 16 residues. Germline V gene lookup returns CDR1 SNHLY and CDR2 FYNNEI. V was cut by 0 bases and J by 4 bases, with 13 bases left in between. Full variable domain (missing parts from reference TRBV2 and TRBJ1-5): EPEVTQTPSHQVTQMGQEVILRCVPISNHLYFYWYRQILGQKVEFLVSFYNNEISEKSEIFDDQFSVERPDGSNFTLKIRSTKLEDSAMYFCASSEARAGINQPQHFGDGTRLSIL.

As to this clonotype: A read error may produce the germline difference seen at one junction end. The chain combines TRBV19 with TRBJ1-5, with D possibly TRBD1 on 6 matching bases. CDR1 and CDR2 from the germline V gene are LNHDA and SQIVND (reference sequence). The CDR3 covers 14 residues. This CDR3 reads CANSTTGPNQPQHF. For the CDR3, the DNA is TGTGCCAATAGTACAACAGGGCCCAATCAGCCCCAGCATTTT. The full variable domain, with the rest looked up from reference TRBV19 and TRBJ1-5, is DGGITQSPKYLFRKEGQNVTLSCEQNLNHDAMYWYRQDPGQGLRLIYYSQIVNDFQKGDIAEGYSVSREKKESFPLTVTSAQKNPTAFYLCANSTTGPNQPQHFGDGTRLSIL.

Comments on this clonotype: Since a much larger clone is just one base distant, this may be a read error. This chain connects TRBV3-1 to TRBJ1-2, with D possibly TRBD1 on 5 matching bases. The CDR3 length is 13 residues. Trimming pared 4 bases from V and 7 bases from J, leaving 13 bases between. Germline V gene lookup returns CDR1 LGHDT and CDR2 YNNKEL (reference sequence). The chain's CDR3 is CASSRTGTSGYTF. The DNA for the CDR3 is TGTGCCAGCAGCCGAACAGGCACTTCTGGCTACACCTTC.

This rearrangement joins TRBV6-1 to TRBJ2-7; D is possibly TRBD2 (5 bases). The CDR3 runs 14 residues. Germline CDR1 MNHNS, CDR2 SASEGT. The V end was cut by 2 bases, the J end by 2 bases, with 10 bases between. CDR3: CASSEYAGAYEQYF. Here the CDR3 DNA reads TGTGCCAGCAGTGAATATGCCGGGGCCTACGAGCAGTACTTC.

The V gene is TRBV19, the J gene TRBJ2-7, with TRBD1 as a possible D gene (6 bases). The CDR3 loop spans 17 amino acids. Germline V gene data show CDR1 as LNHDA and CDR2 as SQIVND (reference sequence). V lost 4 bases and J 0 bases, leaving 19 bases between the germline ends. The CDR3 nucleotides read TGTGCCAGTAGTACCGGGACACTATTTTCGAGCTCCTACGAGCAGTACTTC. It translates to CASSTGTLFSSSYEQYF.

Concerning this clonotype itself: Mismatch with germline at one junction end may stem from a read error. This chain uses TRBV7-2 with TRBJ1-1; D might be TRBD1 (5 bases). Germline V gives CDR1 SGHTA, CDR2 FQGNSA. The CDR3 consists of 13 residues. For the CDR3, the DNA is TGTGTCAGCAGCTTAGGATCCGGGGGTTTGACTTTCTTT. Translation: CVSSLGSGGLTFF.

The rearrangement uses TRBV27 and TRBJ2-7, with TRBD2 as a possible D gene (6 bases). This CDR3 has 17 amino acids. Germline assignment: CDR1 MNHEY and CDR2 SMNVEV (reference sequence). Trimming cost V 2 bases and J 3 bases, with 20 bases left between them. The CDR3 region is CASSLVSAGTGNYEQYF. The CDR3 DNA is TGTGCCAGCAGTTTAGTCTCGGCCGGGACTGGGAACTACGAGCAGTACTTC.

This clonotype was seen at least ten times. The chain joins TRBV20-1 to TRBJ1-3; D remains ambiguous. Germline CDR1 reads DFQATT; CDR2 reads SNEGSKA (reference sequence). The V end lost 6 bases, the J end lost 2 bases, and 14 bases lay between the germline ends. There are 14 residues in the CDR3. The CDR3 DNA follows: TGCAGTGCACAACACGGGGAAGCTGGAAACACCATATATTTT. Translated: CSAQHGEAGNTIYF.

This clonotype appeared many times. The chain uses TRBV7-2 and TRBJ1-1; D is undetermined. Trimming took 4 bases from V and 0 from J, leaving 18 bases between them. The CDR3 loop spans 17 amino acids. Germline V lookup: CDR1 SGHTA, CDR2 FQGNSA. The CDR3, as DNA: TGTGCCAGCAGCTGGATGATGGGCGCCTTAATGAACACTGAAGCTTTCTTT. The encoded protein is CASSWMMGALMNTEAFF.

This clonotype turned up a few times. The chain combines TRBV3-1 with TRBJ2-7; the D gene is possibly TRBD2 (6 bases). Germline V lookup: CDR1 LGHDT, CDR2 YNNKEL (reference sequence). V lost 1 base to trimming and J lost 4 bases, with 8 bases between them. The CDR3 runs 13 residues. This chain's CDR3 is CASSQGGEYEQYF. The CDR3 bases are TGTGCCAGCAGCCAAGGGGGGGAGTACGAGCAGTACTTC.

This clonotype has at least ten counts. The rearrangement joins TRBV18 to TRBJ2-5, with 7 bases identical to TRBD1. The CDR3 contains 15 residues. In germline, CDR1 is KGHSH, CDR2 LQKENI. V lost 1 base to trimming and J lost 0 bases; unmatched junction nucleotides: 2. The CDR3 spells CASSPRDSYQETQYF. The CDR3 DNA sequence: TGTGCCAGCTCACCACGGGACAGTTACCAAGAGACCCAGTACTTC.

This rearrangement joins TRBV12-5 to TRBJ2-3; D is perhaps TRBD1 (6 bases). Between the trimmed V and J ends, which lost 0 bases and 2 bases, there was a span of 12 bases. The CDR3 spans 16 residues. Germline assignment: CDR1 LGHNT and CDR2 FRNRAP. CDR3 amino acids: CASGLVLGANTDTQYF. CDR3 bases: TGTGCTAGTGGTTTGGTACTGGGGGCTAACACAGATACGCAGTATTTT. Filled out from reference TRBV12-5 and TRBJ2-3, the complete variable domain reads DARVTQTPRHKVTEMGQEVTMRCQPILGHNTVFWYRQTMMQGLELLAYFRNRAPLDDSGMPKDRFSAEMPDATLATLKIQPSEPRDSAVYFCASGLVLGANTDTQYFGPGTRLTVL.

This clonotype was seen repeatedly, ten times or more. The chain joins TRBV27 to TRBJ1-1; D call uncertain. CDR3 size: 12 residues. Germline values: CDR1 MNHEY, CDR2 SMNVEV (reference sequence). Trimming stripped 3 bases from V and 8 bases from J, with 10 bases between. The CDR3 DNA is TGTGCCAGCAGTTTGGGTGTAGGGGAAGCTTTCTTT. This codes for CASSLGVGEAFF.

The sample holds many counts of this clonotype. The chain joins TRBV13 to TRBJ2-7, with D unresolved. This CDR3 spans 11 amino acids. CDR1 is PRHDT and CDR2 is FYEKMQ in the germline V gene (reference sequence). Trimming cost V 5 bases and J 7 bases, with 9 bases left between them. The CDR3 reads CASSRVGEQYF. CDR3 in DNA: TGTGCCAGCAGCCGAGTAGGGGAGCAGTACTTC.